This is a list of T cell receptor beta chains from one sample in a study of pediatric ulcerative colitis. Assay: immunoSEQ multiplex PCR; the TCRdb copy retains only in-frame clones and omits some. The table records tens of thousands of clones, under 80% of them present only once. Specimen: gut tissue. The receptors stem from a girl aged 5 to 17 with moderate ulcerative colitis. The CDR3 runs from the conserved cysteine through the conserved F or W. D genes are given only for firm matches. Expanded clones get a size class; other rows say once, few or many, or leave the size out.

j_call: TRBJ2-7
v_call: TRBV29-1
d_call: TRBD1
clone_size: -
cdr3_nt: TGCAGCGTTGAAGATACTTCCAGGGGGCTGTACGAGCAGTACTTC
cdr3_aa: CSVEDTSRGLYEQYF

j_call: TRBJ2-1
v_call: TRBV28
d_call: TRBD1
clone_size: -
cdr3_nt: TGTGCCAGTGGGACAGGGTACTACAATGAGCAGTTCTTC
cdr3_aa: CASGTGYYNEQFF

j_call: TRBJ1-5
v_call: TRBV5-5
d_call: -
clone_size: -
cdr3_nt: TGTGCCAGCAGCTTTCGTCCGGGGGGTAATCAGCCCCAGCATTTT
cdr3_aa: CASSFRPGGNQPQHF

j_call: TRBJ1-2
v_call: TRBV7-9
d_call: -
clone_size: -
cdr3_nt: TGTGCCAGCAGCTCTGACAGGAGCTACACCTTC
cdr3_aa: CASSSDRSYTF

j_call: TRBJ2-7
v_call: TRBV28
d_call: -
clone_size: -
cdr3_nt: TGTGCCAGCAGTAGGGGGGGCTACGAGCAGTACTTC
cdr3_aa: CASSRGGYEQYF

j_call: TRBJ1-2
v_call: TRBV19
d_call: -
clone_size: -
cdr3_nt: TGTGCCAGTAGTATCGCCCTACATGAAAGAGGCTACACCTTC
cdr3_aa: CASSIALHERGYTF

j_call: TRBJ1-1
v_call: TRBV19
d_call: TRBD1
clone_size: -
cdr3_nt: TGTGCCAGTAGTCCACGACAGGGGCGACTGCCGCGCACTGAAGCTTTCTTT
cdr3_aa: CASSPRQGRLPRTEAFF

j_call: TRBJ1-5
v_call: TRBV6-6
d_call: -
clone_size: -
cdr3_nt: TGTGCCAGCAGTTACTCGAACCCGACAAGCAATCAGCCCCAGCATTTT
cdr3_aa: CASSYSNPTSNQPQHF

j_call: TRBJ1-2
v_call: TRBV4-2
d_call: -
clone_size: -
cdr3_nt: TGTGCCAGCAGCCAACGTCTTTTGGGCTATGGCTACACCTTC
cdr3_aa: CASSQRLLGYGYTF

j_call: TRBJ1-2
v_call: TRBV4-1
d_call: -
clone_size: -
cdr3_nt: TGCGCCAGCAGCCAAGAACCCACGCGGAGCCGCCGATATTCCTATGGCTACACCTTC
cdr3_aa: CASSQEPTRSRRYSYGYTF

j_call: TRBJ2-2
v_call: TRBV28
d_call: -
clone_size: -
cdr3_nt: TGTGCCAGCAACCCATTTGGGAGAAGTACCGGGGAGCTGTTTTTT
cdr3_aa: CASNPFGRSTGELFF

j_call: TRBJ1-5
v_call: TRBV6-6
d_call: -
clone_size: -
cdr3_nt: TGTGCCAGCAGTTACTGGAGTACAAGCAATCAGCCCCAGCATTTT
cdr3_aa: CASSYWSTSNQPQHF

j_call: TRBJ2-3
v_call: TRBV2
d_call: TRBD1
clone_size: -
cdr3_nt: TGTGCCAGCAAGACAGGGGGCTTTACAGATACGCAGTATTTT
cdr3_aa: CASKTGGFTDTQYF

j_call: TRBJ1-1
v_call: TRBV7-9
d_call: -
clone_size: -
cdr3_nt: TGTGCCAGCAGCTTTTCCTGGGATACTGAAGCTTTCTTT
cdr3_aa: CASSFSWDTEAFF

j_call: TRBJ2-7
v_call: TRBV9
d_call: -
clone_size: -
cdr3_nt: TGTGCCAGCAGCCCACACCCTCTAGGGGCGAGCTCCTACGAGCAGTACTTC
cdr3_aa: CASSPHPLGASSYEQYF

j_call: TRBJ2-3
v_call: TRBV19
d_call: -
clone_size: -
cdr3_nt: TGTGCCAGTAGTCCCGAGAGGTATACGCAGTATTTT
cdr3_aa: CASSPERYTQYF

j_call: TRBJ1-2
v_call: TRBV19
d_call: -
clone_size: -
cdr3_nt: TGTGCCAGTACCCCCAGGGGAATCTATGGCTACACCTTC
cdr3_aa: CASTPRGIYGYTF

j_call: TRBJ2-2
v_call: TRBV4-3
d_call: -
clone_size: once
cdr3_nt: TGCGCCAGCAGCCAGGCCTCAGGGGCAGGGACCGGGGAGCTGTTTTTT
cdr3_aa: CASSQASGAGTGELFF

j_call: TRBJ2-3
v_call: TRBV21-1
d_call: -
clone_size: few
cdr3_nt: TGTGCCAGCAGCAAAGGTGTGCACCGCACAGATACGCAGTATTTT
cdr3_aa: CASSKGVHRTDTQYF

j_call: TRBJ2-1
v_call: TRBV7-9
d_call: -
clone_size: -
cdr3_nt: TGTGCCAGCAGCTTAGCCGACAGGCTTAATGAGCAGTTCTTC
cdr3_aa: CASSLADRLNEQFF

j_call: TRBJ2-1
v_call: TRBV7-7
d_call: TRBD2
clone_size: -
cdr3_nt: TGTGCCAGCAGCCCTAGGACTAGCGGTTACAATGAGCAGTTCTTC
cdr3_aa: CASSPRTSGYNEQFF

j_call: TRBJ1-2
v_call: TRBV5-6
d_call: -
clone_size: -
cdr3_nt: TGTGCCAGCAGCTCACAGGGCTCTGGCTACACCTTC
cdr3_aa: CASSSQGSGYTF

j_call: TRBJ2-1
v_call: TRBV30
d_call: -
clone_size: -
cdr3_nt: TGTGCCTGGAGTGGAGGGTACAATGAGCAGTTCTTC
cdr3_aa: CAWSGGYNEQFF

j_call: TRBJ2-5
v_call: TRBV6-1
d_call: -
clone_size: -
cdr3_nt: TGTGCCAGCAGTGAAAAAATGTGGACCCAGTACTTC
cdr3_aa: CASSEKMWTQYF

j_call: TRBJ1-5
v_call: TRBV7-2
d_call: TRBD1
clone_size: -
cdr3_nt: TGTGCCAGCAGCTTGCGGACAGGGGATCAGCCCCAGCATTTT
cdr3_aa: CASSLRTGDQPQHF

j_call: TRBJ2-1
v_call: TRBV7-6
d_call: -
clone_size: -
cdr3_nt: TGTGCCAGCAGCTTATGGTCGTCAGATTACAATGAGCAGTTCTTC
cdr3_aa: CASSLWSSDYNEQFF

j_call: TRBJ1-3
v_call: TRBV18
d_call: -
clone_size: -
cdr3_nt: TGTGCCAGCTCATCAATAGAGGCCCAACTCTCTGGAAACACCATATATTTT
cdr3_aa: CASSSIEAQLSGNTIYF

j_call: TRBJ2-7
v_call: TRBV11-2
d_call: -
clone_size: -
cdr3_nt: TGTGCCAGCAGCTTAGTAGGGGACGACCTCTTAGGGGAGCAGTACTTC
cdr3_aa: CASSLVGDDLLGEQYF

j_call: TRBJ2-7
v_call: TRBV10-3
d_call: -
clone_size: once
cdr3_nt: TGTGCCATCAGTGAGGCCAGAGCCTACGAGCAGTACTTC
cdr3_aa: CAISEARAYEQYF

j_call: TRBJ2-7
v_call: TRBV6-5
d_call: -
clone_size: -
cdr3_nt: TGTGCCAGCAGTTACTTGGGCAGGGGCTACGAGCAGTACTTC
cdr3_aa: CASSYLGRGYEQYF

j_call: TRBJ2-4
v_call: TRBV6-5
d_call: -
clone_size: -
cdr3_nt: TGTGCCAGCAGTCGCGACAGTGCCAAAAACATTCAGTACTTC
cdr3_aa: CASSRDSAKNIQYF

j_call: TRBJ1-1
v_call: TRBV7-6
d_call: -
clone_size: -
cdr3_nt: TGTGCCAGCAGCTTGGGGGGGGGCCCGACAGGAGCTTTCTTT
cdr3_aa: CASSLGGGPTGAFF

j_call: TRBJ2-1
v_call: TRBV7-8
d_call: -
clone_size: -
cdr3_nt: TGTGCCAGCAGCTTAGTGTTAGTGGTTCGGGATCCGAATGAGCAGTTCTTC
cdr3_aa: CASSLVLVVRDPNEQFF

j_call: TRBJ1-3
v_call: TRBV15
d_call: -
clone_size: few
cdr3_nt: TGTGCCACCAGCAGAGAGAGAGGAAACACCATATATTTT
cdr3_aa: CATSRERGNTIYF

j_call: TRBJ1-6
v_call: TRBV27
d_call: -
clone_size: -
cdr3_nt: TGTGCCAGCGGAATCAGGGCCTATAATTCACCCCTCCACTTT
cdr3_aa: CASGIRAYNSPLHF

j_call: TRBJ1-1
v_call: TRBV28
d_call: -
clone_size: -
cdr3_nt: TGTGCCAGCACTTTGCCGGCTCCGAACACTGAAGCTTTCTTT
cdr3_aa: CASTLPAPNTEAFF

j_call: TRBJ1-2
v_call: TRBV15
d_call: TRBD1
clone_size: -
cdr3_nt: TGTGCCACCAGCAGAGATCGCACCGGGACAGGCGGGTCTAACTATGGCTACACCTTC
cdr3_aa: CATSRDRTGTGGSNYGYTF

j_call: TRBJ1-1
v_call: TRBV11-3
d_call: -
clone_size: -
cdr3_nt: TGTGCCAGCAGCGCACAGGGAGGAACTGAAGCTTTCTTT
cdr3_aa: CASSAQGGTEAFF

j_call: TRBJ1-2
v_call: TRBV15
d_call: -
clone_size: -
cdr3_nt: TGTGCCACCAGCAGAGATCAAGGATTTTTCTATGGCTACACCTTC
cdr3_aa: CATSRDQGFFYGYTF

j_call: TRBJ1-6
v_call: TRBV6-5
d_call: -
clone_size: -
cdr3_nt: TGTGCCAGCAGTAAGAGCCAAGGGGCTAATTCACCCCTCCACTTT
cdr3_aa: CASSKSQGANSPLHF

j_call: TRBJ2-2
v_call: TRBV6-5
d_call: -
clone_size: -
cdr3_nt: TGTGCCAGCACCCCGAAGTGGTCGTACACCGGGGAGCTGTTTTTT
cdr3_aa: CASTPKWSYTGELFF

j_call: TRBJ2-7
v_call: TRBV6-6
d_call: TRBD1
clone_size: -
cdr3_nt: TGTGCCAGCAACTGGGACAGGGGACCCTACGAGCAGTACTTC
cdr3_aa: CASNWDRGPYEQYF

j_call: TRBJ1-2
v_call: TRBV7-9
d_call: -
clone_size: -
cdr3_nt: TGTGCCAGCAGCGTAACCGACTTGGGAGGCTACACCTTC
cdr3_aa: CASSVTDLGGYTF

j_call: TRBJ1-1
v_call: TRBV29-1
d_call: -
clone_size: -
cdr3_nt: TGCAGCGTGGAAGAGAACACTGAAGCTTTCTTT
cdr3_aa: CSVEENTEAFF

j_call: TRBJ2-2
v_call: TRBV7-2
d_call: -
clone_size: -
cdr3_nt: TGTGCCAGCAGCCCGGAGTTGGGTTCCGGGGAGCTGTTTTTT
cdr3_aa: CASSPELGSGELFF

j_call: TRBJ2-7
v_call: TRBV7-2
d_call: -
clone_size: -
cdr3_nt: TGTGCCAGCAGCTTAGGGGGGAAAGTCTACGAGCAGTACTTC
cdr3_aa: CASSLGGKVYEQYF

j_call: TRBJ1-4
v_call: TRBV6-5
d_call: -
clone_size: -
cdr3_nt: TGTGCCAGCAGTTACACTCCCGATATGGCCAGTGAAAAACTGTTTTTT
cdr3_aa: CASSYTPDMASEKLFF

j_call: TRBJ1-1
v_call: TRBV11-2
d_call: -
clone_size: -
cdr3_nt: TGTGCCAGCAGCCCTACCTTCGGGGAGCACACTGAAGCTTTCTTT
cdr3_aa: CASSPTFGEHTEAFF